This is a list of T cell receptor beta chains from one sample in a study of lung T cells in sarcoidosis with Löfgren's syndrome. TCRdb used MiXCR to reprocess the reads, holding one entry per CDR3 protein. In the table there are 15,000 to 25,000 distinct CDR3 sequences, under 25% of which are singletons. The specimen sequenced was CD4+ T cells from bronchoalveolar lavage. These receptors originate from a human donor with sarcoidosis (Löfgren's syndrome or another form), or a control subject (not recorded which). CDR3s include the opening cysteine and the closing phenylalanine or tryptophan. The D gene is left open where the match is weak. The size of a clone is reported for some rows only, either as once, few or many, or as a class for expanded clones.

d_call: TRBD2
clone_size: many
j_call: TRBJ2-7
v_call: TRBV7-2
cdr3_nt: TGTGCCAGCAGCTTCGGGACTAGCGGACCCTACGAGCAGTACTTC
cdr3_aa: CASSFGTSGPYEQYF

d_call: .
clone_size: medium-sized
j_call: TRBJ2-3
v_call: TRBV6-6
cdr3_nt: TGTGCCAGCAGTTACGCAGATACGCAGTATTTT
cdr3_aa: CASSYADTQYF

d_call: .
clone_size: many
j_call: TRBJ1-1
v_call: TRBV20-1
cdr3_nt: TGCAGTGCTAGCGAAAGGGGACCTGAAGCTTTCTTT
cdr3_aa: CSASERGPEAFF

d_call: .
clone_size: many
j_call: TRBJ2-1
v_call: TRBV3-1
cdr3_nt: TGTGCCACCGTATCCTACAATGAGCAGTTCTTC
cdr3_aa: CATVSYNEQFF

d_call: TRBD2
clone_size: once
j_call: TRBJ2-3
v_call: TRBV20-1
cdr3_nt: TGCGGTGCTAGCCGCCGGGGAGGGGCCAGCACAGATACGCAGTATTTT
cdr3_aa: CGASRRGGASTDTQYF

d_call: TRBD2
clone_size: few
j_call: TRBJ2-3
v_call: TRBV30
cdr3_nt: TGTGCCTGGAGGCAAACTAGCGTCTTCGGTACGCAGTATTTT
cdr3_aa: CAWRQTSVFGTQYF

d_call: .
clone_size: medium-sized
j_call: TRBJ1-2
v_call: TRBV28
cdr3_nt: TGTGCCAGCAGTTTAGCGGGATCTAACTATGGCTACACCTTC
cdr3_aa: CASSLAGSNYGYTF

d_call: TRBD2
clone_size: .
j_call: TRBJ2-1
v_call: TRBV29-1
cdr3_nt: TGCAGCGTACGCCCGTCGGGGGGTGAGCGGTTCTTC
cdr3_aa: CSVRPSGGERFF

d_call: .
clone_size: many
j_call: TRBJ1-3
v_call: TRBV4-2
cdr3_nt: TGTGCCAGCAGCCAAGACCCGACAGGCACTGGAAACACCATATATTTT
cdr3_aa: CASSQDPTGTGNTIYF

d_call: .
clone_size: many
j_call: TRBJ2-7
v_call: TRBV7-2
cdr3_nt: TGTGCCAGCAGCTCACAGCGGTTCTCCTACGAGCAGTACTTC
cdr3_aa: CASSSQRFSYEQYF

d_call: TRBD1
clone_size: many
j_call: TRBJ2-5
v_call: TRBV7-6
cdr3_nt: TGTGCCAGCAGCTTAGCGGGTCAGGGGGTTTTCGAGACCCAGTACTTC
cdr3_aa: CASSLAGQGVFETQYF

d_call: .
clone_size: .
j_call: TRBJ1-5
v_call: TRBV28
cdr3_nt: TGTGCCAGCGGCCCCGGGACCCCTTGGGGCAATCGGCCCCAGCATTTT
cdr3_aa: CASGPGTPWGNRPQHF

d_call: .
clone_size: medium-sized
j_call: TRBJ1-5
v_call: TRBV28
cdr3_nt: TGTGCCAGCAGTTCTAGCCAGTACCGTAGCAATCAGCCCCAGCATTTT
cdr3_aa: CASSSSQYRSNQPQHF

d_call: .
clone_size: many
j_call: TRBJ1-2
v_call: TRBV28
cdr3_nt: TGTGCCAGCAGTTCCGCCGGGACACTTTCTAACTATGGCTACACCTTC
cdr3_aa: CASSSAGTLSNYGYTF

d_call: .
clone_size: .
j_call: TRBJ2-3
v_call: TRBV20-1
cdr3_nt: TGCAGCTGGGGGGCGTGGGGCACAGATACGCAGTATTTT
cdr3_aa: CSWGAWGTDTQYF

d_call: TRBD1
clone_size: few
j_call: TRBJ1-5
v_call: TRBV29-1
cdr3_nt: TGCAGCGCTCGGGACAGCCCCAATCAGCCCCAGCATTTT
cdr3_aa: CSARDSPNQPQHF

d_call: .
clone_size: medium-sized
j_call: TRBJ2-5
v_call: TRBV6-1
cdr3_nt: TGTGCCAGCAGTACTTTTACCGGGGGCCAAGAGACCCAGTACTTC
cdr3_aa: CASSTFTGGQETQYF

d_call: .
clone_size: .
j_call: TRBJ1-5
v_call: TRBV30
cdr3_nt: TGTGCCTGGAGTGTAGGGGGACTTCTCAATCAGCCCCAGCATTTT
cdr3_aa: CAWSVGGLLNQPQHF

d_call: .
clone_size: many
j_call: TRBJ1-1
v_call: TRBV18
cdr3_nt: TGTGCCAGCTCACCAGCGGGCACTGAAGCTTTCTTT
cdr3_aa: CASSPAGTEAFF

d_call: .
clone_size: many
j_call: TRBJ1-4
v_call: TRBV12-3/TRBV12-4
cdr3_nt: TGTGCCAGCAGTTTGGATGAAAAACTGTTTTTT
cdr3_aa: CASSLDEKLFF

d_call: .
clone_size: many
j_call: TRBJ1-3
v_call: TRBV20-1
cdr3_nt: TGCAGTGCTAGAGATACAGGGTTAAGAGGAAACACCATATATTTT
cdr3_aa: CSARDTGLRGNTIYF

d_call: TRBD1
clone_size: many
j_call: TRBJ2-7
v_call: TRBV10-3
cdr3_nt: TGTGCCATCAGTGGAGACAGGGGATCCTACGAGCAGTACTTC
cdr3_aa: CAISGDRGSYEQYF

d_call: .
clone_size: few
j_call: TRBJ1-5
v_call: TRBV16
cdr3_nt: TGTGCCAGCAGCCAATCGGGAAATCAGCCCCAGCATTTT
cdr3_aa: CASSQSGNQPQHF

d_call: TRBD2
clone_size: many
j_call: TRBJ2-3
v_call: TRBV7-2
cdr3_nt: TGTGCCAGCAGCGTAGCTAGCGGGGCCACAGATACGCAGTATTTT
cdr3_aa: CASSVASGATDTQYF

d_call: .
clone_size: .
j_call: TRBJ2-5
v_call: TRBV9
cdr3_nt: TGTGCCAGCAGCGTAGGAGGGGTAGCGCGAGAGACCCAGTACTTC
cdr3_aa: CASSVGGVARETQYF

d_call: .
clone_size: few
j_call: TRBJ2-1
v_call: TRBV3-1
cdr3_nt: TGTGCCAGCAGCCAAGGTATAGGACTCTCAAGCTCCTACAATGAGCAGTTCTTC
cdr3_aa: CASSQGIGLSSSYNEQFF

d_call: .
clone_size: medium-sized
j_call: TRBJ1-1
v_call: TRBV27
cdr3_nt: TGTGCCAGCCGTAGCGTCTGGAACACTGAAGCTTTCTTT
cdr3_aa: CASRSVWNTEAFF

d_call: TRBD1
clone_size: medium-sized
j_call: TRBJ2-5
v_call: TRBV27
cdr3_nt: TGTGCCAGCAGTCCCAGGGGGTTCGTTGAGACCCAGTACTTC
cdr3_aa: CASSPRGFVETQYF

d_call: .
clone_size: many
j_call: TRBJ2-1
v_call: TRBV7-3
cdr3_nt: TGTGCCAGCAGCGATACTTTCCTTGACCCTCAGTTCTTC
cdr3_aa: CASSDTFLDPQFF

d_call: .
clone_size: many
j_call: TRBJ2-3
v_call: TRBV7-2
cdr3_nt: TGTGCCAGCAGCTTAGGAGTCGCGGAGAGCACAGATACGCAGTATTTT
cdr3_aa: CASSLGVAESTDTQYF

d_call: .
clone_size: many
j_call: TRBJ2-5
v_call: TRBV2
cdr3_nt: TGTGCCAGCAGCTCACAAGAGACCCAGTACTTC
cdr3_aa: CASSSQETQYF

d_call: TRBD1
clone_size: many
j_call: TRBJ1-2
v_call: TRBV28
cdr3_nt: TGTGCCAGCAGTTTAACCGGGACAGGGGACGATGGCTACACCTTC
cdr3_aa: CASSLTGTGDDGYTF

d_call: .
clone_size: many
j_call: TRBJ2-3
v_call: TRBV2
cdr3_nt: TGTGCCAGCAGTGTGTCTAATCAAGATACGCAGTATTTT
cdr3_aa: CASSVSNQDTQYF

d_call: .
clone_size: once
j_call: TRBJ1-2
v_call: TRBV28
cdr3_nt: TGTGCCAGCAGTGCCCGGGGGGCGGCGTGCTATGGCTACACCTTC
cdr3_aa: CASSARGAACYGYTF

d_call: .
clone_size: many
j_call: TRBJ2-7
v_call: TRBV20-1
cdr3_nt: TGCAGTGCTAGGCCCTGGGGCCTCGAGCAGTACTTC
cdr3_aa: CSARPWGLEQYF

d_call: TRBD1
clone_size: .
j_call: TRBJ2-5
v_call: TRBV5-1
cdr3_nt: TGCGCCAGCATGATCGGGACAGGGCAAGAGACCCAGTACTTC
cdr3_aa: CASMIGTGQETQYF

d_call: TRBD1
clone_size: .
j_call: TRBJ1-1
v_call: TRBV18
cdr3_nt: TGTGCCAGCTCACTAACGGGACAGGGGAACACTGGAGCTTTCTTT
cdr3_aa: CASSLTGQGNTGAFF

d_call: TRBD1
clone_size: few
j_call: TRBJ1-4
v_call: TRBV29-1
cdr3_nt: TGCAGCGTTGTTCCAGGACAGGGTGATGAAAAACTGTTTTTT
cdr3_aa: CSVVPGQGDEKLFF

d_call: .
clone_size: .
j_call: TRBJ2-1
v_call: TRBV29-1
cdr3_nt: TGCAGTGGATGGGCTAGGTACAGCAATGAGCAGTTCTTC
cdr3_aa: CSGWARYSNEQFF

d_call: TRBD2
clone_size: medium-sized
j_call: TRBJ2-2
v_call: TRBV20-1
cdr3_nt: TGCAGTGCTATGGGGACTAGCGGAGTTTTCACCGGGGAGCTGTTTTTT
cdr3_aa: CSAMGTSGVFTGELFF

d_call: .
clone_size: many
j_call: TRBJ1-3
v_call: TRBV20-1
cdr3_nt: TGCAGTGCTTCAAAGCCCGACTCTGGAAACACCATATATTTT
cdr3_aa: CSASKPDSGNTIYF

d_call: .
clone_size: .
j_call: TRBJ2-3
v_call: TRBV12-3/TRBV12-4
cdr3_nt: TGTGCCAGCAGTTTAATGGATACGCAGTATTTT
cdr3_aa: CASSLMDTQYF

d_call: .
clone_size: many
j_call: TRBJ2-1
v_call: TRBV20-1
cdr3_nt: TGCAGTGCTAGAGGCCAAGCGGCAGACTCCTACAATGAGCAGTTCTTC
cdr3_aa: CSARGQAADSYNEQFF

d_call: .
clone_size: few
j_call: TRBJ2-5
v_call: TRBV10-3
cdr3_nt: TGTGCCACCGGGACGGAAGAGACCCAGTACTTC
cdr3_aa: CATGTEETQYF

d_call: .
clone_size: many
j_call: TRBJ2-7
v_call: TRBV28
cdr3_nt: TGTGCCAGCAGTCCTCCGACAATGGGGGGCTACGAGCAGTACTTC
cdr3_aa: CASSPPTMGGYEQYF

d_call: TRBD1
clone_size: few
j_call: TRBJ2-5
v_call: TRBV11-2
cdr3_nt: TGTGCCAGCAGCTTGGATCCGGGACAGCAAGAGACCCAGTACTTC
cdr3_aa: CASSLDPGQQETQYF